This TCR beta chain originates from a study of cytomegalovirus exposure and HLA in healthy donors (dated by TCRdb to about 2017). In the study overall: An earlier analysis of approximately 640 of the donors reported 250 to 350 Gb of sequence data and 117 million unique TCR beta sequences from some 180 million T cells. An early release covering just under 650 HLA-typed donors comprised 250 to 350 gigabases of sequencing data and approximately 80 million unique TCR sequences. Of the 398 genotyped donors, less than 85% were placed in the genetic ancestry cluster associated with self-reported Caucasian donors. The study was designed to test whether signatures of past pathogen exposure could be identified by cataloging public T cell receptors. Using immunosequencing, the study profiled T cell repertoires from about 620 subjects and related those repertoires to cytomegalovirus serostatus. Besides the first cohort of around 670 subjects, a separate validation cohort made up of 120 different subjects was used. To predict cytomegalovirus infection status, the study brought together high-throughput TCR immunosequencing, statistical association of individual TCRs with disease status, and machine learning. A later analysis re-examined previously published TCR beta repertoires from about 670 donors and added high-resolution HLA genotyping to investigate patterns of TCR occurrence. In the later analysis, no new phenotypic data were used to find candidate immune exposures; instead, reliance was placed on TCR beta sequences and their occurrence across donors. An earlier analysis of 587 of the donors applied high-throughput TCR beta sequencing to assess whether each TCR beta V gene segment acted as functional or pseudogenic. Donor age, sex, ethnicity and CMV serostatus were compiled together with the repertoire data. In a later genetic analysis, genome-wide SNP genotypes for 398 of the 666 donors were used, and that subset was treated as a discovery cohort. Every repertoire in the discovery cohort had been generated on one and the same sequencing platform. HLA typing included class I and class II loci at four-digit resolution. The number of donors typed differed by locus, with roughly 620-630 for A, B, C, DRB1 and DQB1, around 500 for DQA1, under 610 for DPA1, and some 450 for DPB1. Because of strong linkage in the cohort, five DR-DQ haplotypes were treated as single units for association and clustering. Across some 400 genotyped donors of the cohort, an average of roughly 230,000 unique TCR beta nucleotide sequences per donor were sequenced, and 15% to 20% of those sequences were non-productive. Results and caveats for the whole study, not just this receptor: According to a later analysis, TCR association rates differed among HLA loci, with DRB1 alleles showing the most associated TCRs and HLA-C alleles showing the fewest. A later analysis found that HLA-associated TCR beta chains were more clonally expanded and had lower generation probabilities than equally common non-associated chains. A later analysis associated 17,000 or so TCR beta sequences with specific HLA alleles at a false discovery rate of 0.05. A later genetic analysis associated a missense DCLRE1C variant with V-gene and J-gene trimming of TCR beta chains, and an independent cohort replicated the association. A later analysis reported that several top co-occurrence clusters appeared linked to parvovirus B19, influenza, CMV and Epstein-Barr virus. This cohort had only TCR beta chains sequenced, and the lack of alpha or paired-chain data limited which features could be detected. For the cohort, immune exposure information was limited to CMV serostatus. The study gave a list of around 170 TCR beta chains associated with cytomegalovirus. Most CMV-associated TCR beta chains appeared to be HLA-restricted in a later analysis, and the HLA associations seemed to be driven largely by CMV exposure. A further reported finding was that TCR beta sequences accurately predicted the HLA-A and HLA-B alleles for most subjects in the first cohort. Because some donors lacked HLA typing at each locus, the association tests relied only on the typed subset. While some public TCRs were present in many individuals, most TCR sequences turned up only very rarely across donors. When HLA alleles, especially DR and DQ, strongly co-occurred, TCR associations were difficult to assign to individual alleles. A cluster of highly shared sequence variants was judged likely to be a technical artifact of the sequencing pipeline. In a later genetic analysis, fewer N-insertions in productive TCRs were reported among donors in an Asian-associated ancestry cluster than the approximately 630-donor mean. Some IMGT-functional V segments, including TRBV6-2 and TRBV6-3, could not be told apart with the 87-base-pair reads, so those segments were excluded. The classifier was reported to diagnose cytomegalovirus status with high specificity and sensitivity in both the original and validation cohorts. The authors suggested that the approach could potentially be extended to other disease states and immunological phenotypes. The earlier analysis of some 560 of the donors excluded roughly 17 rarely observed V segments, including chromosome 9 orphons, because counts were too low. Correlated functional status among segregating V segments might reflect linkage disequilibrium, but an unknown experimental factor could not be ruled out. Presence/absence analyses assumed roughly uniform sequencing depth across donors, an assumption that may not hold. In an earlier analysis of some 500 of the donors, most TCR beta V segments were observed in productive rearrangements about 90% or about 30% of the time, broadly matching IMGT annotations. Three of the identified cytomegalovirus-associated TCR beta chains were confirmed in vitro to be specific for cytomegalovirus antigens.

This clone has a single count. It lacks a known antigen. One base away there is no much larger clone; base qualities are not given. The library came from the immunoSEQ multiplex PCR assay. For the multiplex PCR, a mixture combining 60 forward primers for TCR Vbeta segments and 13 reverse primers for TCR Jbeta segments was used. A multiplex PCR assay on genomic DNA amplified the CDR3 region of rearranged TCR beta genes. The Illumina HiSeq System was used to sequence the amplified TCR beta libraries as 87-base-pair reads. The paper's data handling went like this. Across the 500 to 750 repertoires, a later analysis counted tens of millions of unique TCR beta chains, around 11 million of which were shared by at least two donors. Raw reads were error-corrected and collapsed into unique sequences with a nearest-neighbor algorithm that merged closely related sequences to remove PCR and sequencing errors. Alignment of CDR3 sequences to IMGT reference sequences was used to assign V, D and J gene segments. For a sequence to be retained, a match of at least six nucleotides was required to both a V gene segment and a J gene segment. Rearrangements were called productive when the CDR3 lacked stop codons and stayed in frame with V and J; all others were non-productive. CDR3 was defined by IMGT convention, running from the second conserved V-encoded cysteine to the conserved J-encoded phenylalanine. The earlier analysis of about 590 of the donors excluded sequences that lacked an unambiguous match to a single V gene segment. In an earlier analysis of 587 of the donors, a V segment was called functional when productive rearrangements were above 56.7%, and segregating when the standard deviation between donors exceeded 5%. A statistical classification framework was developed to diagnose cytomegalovirus status using the catalog of TCR beta chain sequences. In a later analysis, TCR nucleotide sequences were compared against IMGT/GENE-DB human TR gene sequences so that V and J genes could be assigned. In a later analysis, CDR3 sequences and most-parsimonious VDJ recombination scenarios were assigned using the TCRdist pipeline. In a later analysis, each TCR beta chain was defined by its CDR3 amino acid sequence together with its V-gene family, and reads without a unique V-gene family were excluded. To address suspected cross-contamination and a sequencing artifact, a later analysis removed roughly 640 highly shared, low-generation-probability nucleotide sequences. In a later analysis, a clonal expansion index for each public chain was calculated from normalized within-repertoire ranks of inferred template counts. In a later analysis, generation probabilities were computed with a VDJ recombination model fitted to out-of-frame rearrangements, and the resulting probabilities were checked against IGoR. In a later analysis, TCR-TCR, TCR-HLA and TCR-CMV co-occurrence was scored with hypergeometric tests, and a repertoire-size bias correction was applied to TCR pairs. To estimate false discovery rates, a later analysis permuted the HLA or CMV assignments 20 times. In a later analysis, co-occurring TCRs were grouped using DBSCAN, with TCRdist sequence similarity added in when clustering inside HLA-allele-positive subsets. Repertoires with fewer than 30,000 or more than 120,000 public chains were left out of co-occurrence clustering, as were five repertoires with anomalous nucleotide sharing. TCRdb obtained this table from immuneACCESS and retained in-frame rearrangements with V and J assigned. These tables miss some clones; where compared with another copy, unresolved V genes account for less than half of the shortfall, and the remainder is unexplained. Clone size and V and J calls were adopted from that table, with D and trimming inferred from the DNA. The sample table contains roughly 120,000 clones; only one count was recorded for 79% of them. Together, the top ten hold 6.2% of the sample.

The cohort comprised 710 or so healthy bone marrow donors. All cohort members were sampled while nominally healthy, although unrecorded immune exposures were likely present. The donor was CMV seropositive and belonged to the group of more than 250 seropositive cohort members. A peripheral blood sample was provided by each donor, and peripheral blood mononuclear cells were used for TCR beta sequencing. Genomic DNA extraction from the blood cell samples was performed with the Qiagen DNeasy Blood Extraction Kit. The cysteine opens and the phenylalanine closes a CDR3 of 15 amino acids. The read is trimmed to its CDR3 DNA, 45 bases read in frame from base 1. V has 1 base trimmed and J has 4 bases trimmed; junction bases matching no gene number 2. CDR1 and CDR2, per the germline V gene, are LGHNA and YSLEER.

Here the chain combines TRBV4-3 and TRBJ2-1; a stretch of 9 junction bases matches TRBD2. The material sequenced was PBMCs. The clonotype comes from a man aged 25 to 40 in good health and CMV-seropositive. This receptor carries the CDR3 CASSQGGGAYNEQFF. The sequenced DNA is TGCGCCAGCAGCCAAGGCGGGGGGGCTTACAATGAGCAGTTCTTC.